The entry below gives a single TCR beta chain sequence along with its context. Its antigen is as yet unknown. The data stem from a study of T cell repertoires in cytomegalovirus infection. As for the study in general: CMV infection together with matching HLA type was indicated by public TCR beta signatures.

The CDR3 is 16 residues long. The junction had 9 bases not matched to a gene; V was cut back by 6 bases and J by 2 bases. Germline CDR1 and CDR2: KGHDR and SFDVKD. TCRdb used MiXCR to reprocess the reads, holding one entry per CDR3 protein. The profile shows 210,000 or so distinct CDR3 sequences, approximately 7% of them singletons. Overall study results and limits: Adding up the frequency of public TCR beta families identified people who carried CMV plus the relevant HLA. Clonotype analysis showed dominance of the ex vivo response by HLA-C-restricted CMV-specific TCR beta clonotypes.

Sequencing was done on a sample of PBMCs. This chain connects TRBV24-1 to TRBJ2-1; 7 bases map to TRBD1. The origin of this receptor is a human donor in good health (CMV status not recorded). Some clones in this sample may be carry-over from other donors' samples. Written as DNA, the CDR3 is TGTGCCACCAGTAAGAGCGACAGGGATACCTACAATGAGCAGTTCTTC. It yields the protein CATSKSDRDTYNEQFF.